The following is a T cell receptor (beta chain) sequence with its context. Only in-frame clones appear in the TCRdb table, and some are missing; sequencing was by immunoSEQ multiplex PCR. The sample records about 96,000 clones, roughly 83% being singletons. The data originate from a study of blood T cell repertoires in COVID-19. Study-wide background: Collection of acute and convalescent COVID-19 samples took place in the United States, Italy and Spain.

Germline values: CDR1 SGHRS, CDR2 YFSETQ. The CDR3 is made up of 16 amino acids. V gave up 5 bases and J gave up 0 bases, with 14 bases separating them. The sequence derives from a woman aged 55-69 years with acute or convalescent COVID-19. This chain connects TRBV5-1 to TRBJ2-2, with TRBD1 as a possible D gene (5 bases). Material: peripheral blood. In DNA, the CDR3 is TGCGCCAGCAGGAATGGGGCAGGGCCGAACACCGGGGAGCTGTTTTTT. Encoded protein: CASRNGAGPNTGELFF.